The 2 T cell receptor beta chains given below trace back to one sample, sequenced in a study of response to subunit inactivated influenza vaccine. TCRdb recomputed calls from the RT-PCR reads with MiXCR, one row per CDR3 protein. The data hold 750,000 to 850,000 distinct CDR3 sequences, with roughly 18% observed a single time. The sample in question was PBMCs from blood, obtained 5 days after vaccination. The receptors were sampled from a man aged 50-60 years who received an inactivated influenza vaccine.

This clonotype showed up just a few times. This sequence joins TRBV15 and TRBJ2-4; D uncertain. The germline V gene has CDR1 LNHNV and CDR2 YYDKDF (reference sequence). V was pared by 1 base and J by 6 bases, with 13 bases between. This CDR3 region has 15 residues. CDR3 residues: CATSRVGPGPNIQYF. Written as DNA, the CDR3 is TGTGCCACCAGCAGAGTTGGTCCAGGCCCAAACATTCAGTACTTC.

The chain carries TRBV5-1 and TRBJ2-2, with D perhaps matching TRBD1 (5 bases). V was pared by 0 bases and J by 4 bases, with 7 bases between. Germline V gives CDR1 SGHRS, CDR2 YFSETQ. The CDR3 has 14 residues. Here the CDR3 reads CASSLGQITGELFF. The CDR3 bases are TGCGCCAGCAGCTTGGGACAGATCACCGGGGAGCTGTTTTTT.